Sequencing of this T cell receptor (beta chain) was carried out in a study of PD-1 blockade in mismatch repair-deficient tumors. At the level of the study: Patients had more than ten mismatch repair-deficient cancer types, all previously treated and progressing.

Every patient had mismatch repair deficiency by PCR or immunohistochemistry. The TCR-sequenced patients were a few responders to pembrolizumab. Only in-frame clones appear in the TCRdb table, and some are missing; sequencing was by immunoSEQ multiplex PCR. In the table there are 120,000 or so clones, about 85% of which are singletons. Findings and caveats of the study: Tumor-resident clones, often undetectable pretreatment in blood, expanded then contracted after pembrolizumab.

Per germline, CDR1 SEHNR and CDR2 FQNEAQ (reference sequence). The CDR3 runs 15 residues. Trimming took off 4 bases at V and 9 bases at J, with 22 bases between the two ends. About this clone: Its antigen is currently unknown.

The sequence derives from an adult with mismatch repair-deficient cancer. This specimen was peripheral blood, taken 44 weeks after starting pembrolizumab. The rearrangement uses TRBV7-9 and TRBJ2-7, with D uncertain. CDR3 region: CASSSYRTKGFVQYF. For the CDR3, the DNA is TGTGCCAGCAGCTCCTACCGTACGAAGGGCTTCGTGCAGTACTTC.